This TCR beta chain was documented in a study of cytomegalovirus exposure and HLA in healthy donors (dated by TCRdb to 2016 to 2017). Regarding the research as a whole: According to an earlier analysis of 587 of the donors, about 190 million T cells yielded roughly 110 million unique TCR beta sequences and 276 Gb of sequence data. The study aimed to test whether cataloging public T cell receptors could reveal signatures of past pathogen exposure. Among the roughly 400 genotyped donors, 81% belonged to the genetic ancestry cluster associated with self-reported Caucasian donors. To predict cytomegalovirus infection status, the study brought together high-throughput TCR immunosequencing, statistical association of individual TCRs with disease status, and machine learning. Across approximately 400 genotyped donors of the cohort, an average of about 240,000 unique TCR beta nucleotide sequences per donor were sequenced, and 15% to 20% of those sequences were non-productive. Roughly five DR-DQ haplotypes were handled as single units for association and clustering, since linkage in the cohort was strong. HLA typing covered class I and class II loci at four-digit resolution. In addition to the first cohort of 650 to 800 subjects, a separate validation cohort of around 110 different subjects was used. Rather than drawing on any new phenotypic data, the later analysis identified candidate immune exposures from TCR beta sequences and the way those sequences occurred across donors. The T cell repertoires of 666 subjects were profiled by immunosequencing and related to cytomegalovirus serostatus. Donor age, sex, ethnicity and CMV serostatus were compiled together with the repertoire data. All discovery cohort repertoires had been generated on a single sequencing platform. The number of typed donors differed by locus: about 620-630 for A, B, C, DRB1 and DQB1; roughly 510 for DQA1; approximately 610 for DPA1; and around 490 for DPB1. Roughly 310 gigabases of sequencing data and around 87 million unique TCR sequences were included in an early release covering 550 to 800 HLA-typed donors. An earlier analysis of roughly 580 of the donors used high-throughput TCR beta sequencing to judge whether each TCR beta V gene segment behaved as functional or pseudogenic. In a later analysis, previously published TCR beta repertoires from about 670 donors were re-analyzed and high-resolution HLA genotyping was added so that TCR occurrence patterns could be studied. A later genetic analysis used genome-wide SNP genotypes for about 65% of the 666 donors, treating that subset as a discovery cohort.

The cohort was made up of around 720 healthy bone marrow donors. At the time of sampling, every cohort member was nominally healthy, though immune exposures that went unrecorded were likely present. The donor was CMV seronegative and was included in the group of around 320 seronegative cohort members. A peripheral blood sample was provided by each donor, and peripheral blood mononuclear cells were used for TCR beta sequencing. Genomic DNA extraction from the blood cell samples was performed with the Qiagen DNeasy Blood Extraction Kit. Note on this clone: The antigen it binds to is not known. No per-base quality is available; no much larger clone lies one base away.

Receptor libraries were prepared by the immunoSEQ multiplex PCR assay. A mixture of 60 forward primers for TCR Vbeta segments and 13 reverse primers for TCR Jbeta segments was used in the multiplex PCR. The CDR3 region of rearranged TCR beta genes was amplified from genomic DNA with a multiplex PCR assay. The amplified TCR beta libraries were sequenced on the Illumina HiSeq System as 87-base-pair reads. As for the original processing: Across the 700 or so repertoires, a later analysis counted 80 million or so unique TCR beta chains, about 10 million of which were shared by at least two donors. To remove PCR and sequencing errors, raw reads were error-corrected and collapsed into unique sequences using a nearest-neighbor algorithm that merged closely related sequences. CDR3 sequences were aligned to IMGT reference sequences to assign V, D and J gene segments. Each retained sequence needed at least a six-nucleotide match to both a V gene segment and a J gene segment. Rearrangements were classified as productive when the CDR3 lacked stop codons and remained in frame with V and J, and all other rearrangements were classified as non-productive. Following IMGT convention, CDR3 was defined as the stretch from the second conserved V-encoded cysteine to the conserved J-encoded phenylalanine. Sequences without an unambiguous match to a single V gene segment were excluded from the earlier analysis of over 500 of the donors. In an earlier analysis of 587 of the donors, a V segment was called functional when productive rearrangements were above 56.7%, and segregating when the standard deviation between donors exceeded 5%. A statistical classification framework was developed to diagnose cytomegalovirus status using the catalog of TCR beta chain sequences. In a later analysis, V and J genes were assigned by comparing TCR nucleotide sequences against IMGT/GENE-DB human TR gene sequences. Using the TCRdist pipeline, a later analysis assigned CDR3 sequences along with most-parsimonious VDJ recombination scenarios. In a later analysis, each TCR beta chain was defined by its CDR3 amino acid sequence together with its V-gene family, and reads without a unique V-gene family were excluded. A later analysis removed 550 to 650 highly shared, low-generation-probability nucleotide sequences to deal with suspected cross-contamination and a sequencing artifact. In a later analysis, a clonal expansion index was calculated for each public chain from normalized within-repertoire ranks of inferred template counts. In a later analysis, generation probabilities were computed with a VDJ recombination model fitted to out-of-frame rearrangements, and the resulting probabilities were checked against IGoR. In a later analysis, hypergeometric tests were used to score TCR-TCR, TCR-HLA and TCR-CMV co-occurrence, with a repertoire-size bias correction applied to TCR pairs. To estimate false discovery rates, a later analysis permuted the HLA or CMV assignments 20 times. In a later analysis, co-occurring TCRs were grouped using DBSCAN, with TCRdist sequence similarity added in when clustering inside HLA-allele-positive subsets. Co-occurrence clustering excluded repertoires with fewer than 30,000 or more than 120,000 public chains, plus five with anomalous nucleotide sharing. TCRdb retrieved this table from immuneACCESS and kept in-frame rearrangements only. Not all clones are present; in checked studies, unresolved V genes account for under half, and no reason is known for the remainder. V and J calls plus clone size are reproduced from that table; the DNA served to infer D and trimming. In all, the sample holds roughly 180,000 clones, and approximately 80% of those were seen once. Of the sample, about 0.82% is held by the ten largest clones.

The germline V gene encodes CDR1 LNHDA and CDR2 SQIVND (reference sequence). Counted from cysteine to phenylalanine, this CDR3 has 15 amino acids. Here the CDR3 DNA is all that survives: 45 bases in frame from base 1. Germline trimming amounts to 5 bases on V and 5 bases on J, with 5 as the count of junction bases outside the gene matches. General study outcomes and caveats: A cluster of highly shared sequence variants was judged likely to represent a technical artifact of the sequencing pipeline. Immune exposure information for the cohort was limited to CMV serostatus. A further reported finding was that TCR beta sequences accurately predicted the HLA-A and HLA-B alleles for most subjects in the first cohort. Around 16 rarely observed V segments, including chromosome 9 orphons, were excluded from the earlier analysis of some 590 of the donors because counts were too low. In a later analysis, HLA-associated TCR beta chains showed more clonal expansion and lower generation probabilities than non-associated chains that were equally common. Only TCR beta chains were sequenced in this cohort, and the absence of alpha or paired-chain data limited detectable features. According to a later genetic analysis, donors in an Asian-associated ancestry cluster had fewer N-insertions in productive TCRs than the approximately 630-donor mean. Assigning TCR associations to individual alleles was difficult when HLA alleles, especially DR and DQ, strongly co-occurred. Sequencing depth was assumed to be roughly uniform across donors in the presence/absence analyses, though that assumption may not hold. Broadly in line with IMGT annotations, most TCR beta V segments showed up in productive rearrangements about 87% or about 30% of the time in an earlier analysis of several hundred of the donors. In a later analysis, TCR association rates were found to vary across HLA loci, with the most associated TCRs seen for DRB1 alleles and the fewest for HLA-C alleles. A later analysis found that most CMV-associated TCR beta chains appeared HLA-restricted, with HLA associations seemingly driven largely by CMV exposure. Linkage disequilibrium might explain the correlated functional status among segregating V segments, but an unknown experimental factor could not be excluded. Some IMGT-functional V segments, including TRBV6-2 and TRBV6-3, could not be distinguished by the 87-base-pair reads and were therefore excluded. In both the original and validation cohorts, the classifier was reported to diagnose cytomegalovirus status with high specificity and sensitivity. In vitro tests confirmed that a few of the cytomegalovirus-associated TCR beta chains recognize cytomegalovirus antigens. An association between a missense DCLRE1C variant and V-gene and J-gene trimming of TCR beta chains was found in a later genetic analysis and replicated in an independent cohort. Most TCR sequences were seen in very few donors, while some public TCRs were found in many individuals. Specific HLA alleles were associated with 16,951 TCR beta sequences at a false discovery rate of 0.05 in a later analysis. Because some donors lacked HLA typing at each locus, the association tests relied only on the typed subset. A total of fewer than 200 TCR beta chains were listed by the study as associated with cytomegalovirus. According to a later analysis, parvovirus B19, influenza, CMV and Epstein-Barr virus appeared linked to several top co-occurrence clusters. The authors suggested that the approach could potentially be extended to other disease states and immunological phenotypes.

Input material: PBMCs. The source is a woman aged 18-29 years in good health and CMV-seronegative. The chain is encoded by TRBV19 joined to TRBJ2-5, with 13 bases matching TRBD2. The nucleotides are TGTGCCAGTAGTCCGGGACTAGCGGGAAGGGAGACCCAGTACTTC. Its product reads: CASSPGLAGRETQYF.